A selection of T cell receptor beta chains follows, all from one sample in a study of cytomegalovirus exposure and HLA in healthy donors. Repertoires were generated with immunoSEQ multiplex PCR, while TCRdb's copy carries only in-frame clones and drops some. The data contain some 100,000 clones, 79% of them singletons. The sequenced sample was PBMCs. All receptors derive from a female donor in good health and CMV-seropositive. Both conserved end residues are part of each CDR3. D genes are given only for firm matches. Expanded clones get a size class; other rows say once, few or many, or leave the size out.

D gene: -
J gene: TRBJ2-5
V gene: TRBV6-5
clone size: few
CDR3 DNA: TGTGCCAGCAGGCAGCAAGAGACCCAGTACTTC
CDR3 protein: CASRQQETQYF

D gene: -
J gene: TRBJ2-7
V gene: TRBV27
clone size: -
CDR3 DNA: TGTGCCAGCAGAGGGGCAGGGAAAGGGTCCTACGAGCAGTACTTC
CDR3 protein: CASRGAGKGSYEQYF

D gene: TRBD2
J gene: TRBJ2-5
V gene: TRBV2
clone size: once
CDR3 DNA: TGTGCCAGCAATGAACTAGCGGGAGGGGGGACCCAGTACTTC
CDR3 protein: CASNELAGGGTQYF

D gene: TRBD1
J gene: TRBJ2-7
V gene: TRBV19
clone size: -
CDR3 DNA: TGTGCCAGTAGTACAGGGACAGGAGGCCTCTACGAGCAGTACTTC
CDR3 protein: CASSTGTGGLYEQYF

D gene: -
J gene: TRBJ2-1
V gene: TRBV29-1
clone size: -
CDR3 DNA: TGCAGCGTTCGACAGTCCTACAATGAGCAGTTCTTC
CDR3 protein: CSVRQSYNEQFF

D gene: -
J gene: TRBJ2-2
V gene: TRBV4-2
clone size: -
CDR3 DNA: TGTGCCAGCAGCCGCGATGCTAGGGGGGAGCTGTTTTTT
CDR3 protein: CASSRDARGELFF

D gene: TRBD2
J gene: TRBJ2-7
V gene: TRBV6-5
clone size: once
CDR3 DNA: TGTGCCAGCAGTTCCGAGCGGGGGGCCCTCTACGAGCAGTACTTC
CDR3 protein: CASSSERGALYEQYF

D gene: TRBD1
J gene: TRBJ2-1
V gene: TRBV19
clone size: -
CDR3 DNA: TGTGCCACTGAGACAGGGGGCCTTTACAATGAGCAGTTCTTC
CDR3 protein: CATETGGLYNEQFF

D gene: TRBD1
J gene: TRBJ2-7
V gene: TRBV5-1
clone size: -
CDR3 DNA: TGCGCCAGCAGCTTGGAGCCCCTGGACAGGGGGCGAGGCTCCTACGAGCAGTACTTC
CDR3 protein: CASSLEPLDRGRGSYEQYF

D gene: TRBD1
J gene: TRBJ2-6
V gene: TRBV15
clone size: -
CDR3 DNA: TGTGCCACCAGCAGAGGACAGGGGGCCCCCTCTGGGGCCAACGGCCTGACTTTC
CDR3 protein: CATSRGQGAPSGANGLTF

D gene: -
J gene: TRBJ2-2
V gene: TRBV7-2
clone size: -
CDR3 DNA: TGTGCCAGCAGCTTAGTACAGGGTTACGGGGAGCTGTTTTTT
CDR3 protein: CASSLVQGYGELFF

D gene: -
J gene: TRBJ1-3
V gene: TRBV6-1
clone size: once
CDR3 DNA: TGTGCCAGCACCCACAACTCTGGAAACACCATATATTTT
CDR3 protein: CASTHNSGNTIYF

D gene: TRBD2
J gene: TRBJ2-5
V gene: TRBV11-2
clone size: -
CDR3 DNA: TGTGCCAGCAGCCCCCCGGCGGGGGGATGGGAGACCCAGTACTTC
CDR3 protein: CASSPPAGGWETQYF

D gene: -
J gene: TRBJ1-2
V gene: TRBV11-2
clone size: -
CDR3 DNA: TGTGCCAGCAGCTTAGGCTCAGACAGGAACTATGGCTACACCTTC
CDR3 protein: CASSLGSDRNYGYTF

D gene: TRBD2
J gene: TRBJ2-7
V gene: TRBV7-8
clone size: once
CDR3 DNA: TGTGCCAGCAGCCCCGACAGATCGGGAGGGTTGGCTAGCGAGCAGTACTTC
CDR3 protein: CASSPDRSGGLASEQYF

D gene: -
J gene: TRBJ2-7
V gene: TRBV19
clone size: -
CDR3 DNA: TGTGCCAGTAGCTTCAACTACGAGCAGTACTTC
CDR3 protein: CASSFNYEQYF

D gene: -
J gene: TRBJ2-5
V gene: TRBV5-1
clone size: -
CDR3 DNA: TGCGCCAGCAGCTTGGACGCGGAGACCCAGTACTTC
CDR3 protein: CASSLDAETQYF

D gene: -
J gene: TRBJ2-7
V gene: TRBV6-1
clone size: once
CDR3 DNA: TGTGCCAGCAGTGGGTCAGGGGCTTACGAGCAGTACTTC
CDR3 protein: CASSGSGAYEQYF

D gene: -
J gene: TRBJ1-1
V gene: TRBV5-5
clone size: -
CDR3 DNA: TGTGCCAGCAGCTTGGCATACAGAGGGACTAACACTGAAGCTTTCTTT
CDR3 protein: CASSLAYRGTNTEAFF

D gene: -
J gene: TRBJ1-3
V gene: TRBV19
clone size: -
CDR3 DNA: TGTGCCAGTAGTATGCGGGGGACCTCTGGAAACACCATATATTTT
CDR3 protein: CASSMRGTSGNTIYF

D gene: TRBD1
J gene: TRBJ2-7
V gene: TRBV6-6
clone size: -
CDR3 DNA: TGTGCCAGCAGTCAGACAGGGTTGGGCGCTTCCTACGAGCAGTACTTC
CDR3 protein: CASSQTGLGASYEQYF

D gene: -
J gene: TRBJ1-6
V gene: TRBV2
clone size: -
CDR3 DNA: TGTGCCAGCACGGACAAGACCACCCTAGCACCCCTCCACTTT
CDR3 protein: CASTDKTTLAPLHF

D gene: TRBD1
J gene: TRBJ2-7
V gene: TRBV7-7
clone size: few
CDR3 DNA: TGTGCCAGCAGCCCGGACAGGAGCTCCTACGAGCAGTACTTC
CDR3 protein: CASSPDRSSYEQYF

D gene: TRBD1
J gene: TRBJ2-5
V gene: TRBV15
clone size: -
CDR3 DNA: TGTGCCACCAGCACAAACAGGGGGCTGGAGACCCAGTACTTC
CDR3 protein: CATSTNRGLETQYF

D gene: TRBD1
J gene: TRBJ1-6
V gene: TRBV5-6
clone size: -
CDR3 DNA: TGTGCCAGCAGCTTGGGCAGGGGGAAATCACCCCTCCACTTT
CDR3 protein: CASSLGRGKSPLHF

D gene: -
J gene: TRBJ1-1
V gene: TRBV27
clone size: few
CDR3 DNA: TGTGCCAGCAGTTTACAGGGTCTGACTGAAGCTTTCTTT
CDR3 protein: CASSLQGLTEAFF

D gene: -
J gene: TRBJ2-7
V gene: TRBV28
clone size: -
CDR3 DNA: TGTGCCAGCAGTTTGTTCGGGGGGGACAGCCGGGTCGGCGAGCAGTACTTC
CDR3 protein: CASSLFGGDSRVGEQYF

D gene: -
J gene: TRBJ2-7
V gene: TRBV7-9
clone size: -
CDR3 DNA: TGTGCCAGCAGCCCCCCCCAAGCGGGCTACGAGCAGTACTTC
CDR3 protein: CASSPPQAGYEQYF

D gene: -
J gene: TRBJ1-1
V gene: TRBV20-1
clone size: few
CDR3 DNA: TGCAGTGCTGGGCCAGCTCGAGTGGCTTTCTTT
CDR3 protein: CSAGPARVAFF

D gene: TRBD1
J gene: TRBJ1-4
V gene: TRBV6-5
clone size: once
CDR3 DNA: TGTGCCAGCAGGCTGACAGGGGGGCCCGGGGAAAAACTGTTTTTT
CDR3 protein: CASRLTGGPGEKLFF

D gene: TRBD2
J gene: TRBJ2-7
V gene: TRBV5-1
clone size: -
CDR3 DNA: TGCGCCAGCACATCGGGAGGGGGGAATACCTACGAGCAGTACTTC
CDR3 protein: CASTSGGGNTYEQYF

D gene: -
J gene: TRBJ2-5
V gene: TRBV7-2
clone size: -
CDR3 DNA: TGTGCCAGCAGCACCGCAGGGAGGGAGACCCAGTACTTC
CDR3 protein: CASSTAGRETQYF

D gene: TRBD1
J gene: TRBJ1-2
V gene: TRBV5-1
clone size: -
CDR3 DNA: TGCGCCAGCAGCCACGGACAGGCAGCCTATGGCTACACCTTC
CDR3 protein: CASSHGQAAYGYTF

D gene: TRBD2
J gene: TRBJ2-1
V gene: TRBV7-6
clone size: -
CDR3 DNA: TGTGCCAGCAGCTTACCCCGGGGGGAGACTGATAAGCGAAACAATGAGCAGTTCTTC
CDR3 protein: CASSLPRGETDKRNNEQFF

D gene: TRBD2
J gene: TRBJ2-1
V gene: TRBV13
clone size: few
CDR3 DNA: TGTGCCAGCAGGCTCGGGACTAGCGGGGAGGGGTCCTACAATGAGCAGTTCTTC
CDR3 protein: CASRLGTSGEGSYNEQFF

D gene: TRBD2
J gene: TRBJ2-1
V gene: TRBV5-1
clone size: -
CDR3 DNA: TGCGCCAGCAGCCTAGGGACTAGCCTCAATGAGCAGTTCTTC
CDR3 protein: CASSLGTSLNEQFF

D gene: -
J gene: TRBJ2-1
V gene: TRBV2
clone size: -
CDR3 DNA: TGTGCCAGCAGTGAACTGGGGGGCTCCTACAATGAGCAGTTCTTC
CDR3 protein: CASSELGGSYNEQFF

D gene: TRBD1
J gene: TRBJ2-7
V gene: TRBV7-9
clone size: -
CDR3 DNA: TGTGCCAGCAGCTTACGGGGGACAGGCCCAACCTACGAGCAGTACTTC
CDR3 protein: CASSLRGTGPTYEQYF

D gene: -
J gene: TRBJ2-7
V gene: TRBV27
clone size: -
CDR3 DNA: TGTGCCAGCACCATGACCGGGACTTTTTACGAGCAGTACTTC
CDR3 protein: CASTMTGTFYEQYF

D gene: -
J gene: TRBJ1-1
V gene: TRBV6-1
clone size: few
CDR3 DNA: TGTGCCAGCAGTCTTTTAGGGGGTGACACTGAAGCTTTCTTT
CDR3 protein: CASSLLGGDTEAFF

D gene: -
J gene: TRBJ2-3
V gene: TRBV30
clone size: -
CDR3 DNA: TGTGCCTGGACCGGACGGAGGTCCACAGATACGCAGTATTTT
CDR3 protein: CAWTGRRSTDTQYF

D gene: -
J gene: TRBJ2-1
V gene: TRBV7-2
clone size: -
CDR3 DNA: TGTGCCAGCAGCTTGGGGCACAATGAGCAGTTCTTC
CDR3 protein: CASSLGHNEQFF

D gene: -
J gene: TRBJ2-7
V gene: TRBV21-1
clone size: -
CDR3 DNA: TGTGCCAGCAGGTGGCAGGGCCACGAGCAGTACTTC
CDR3 protein: CASRWQGHEQYF

D gene: -
J gene: TRBJ1-1
V gene: TRBV20-1
clone size: -
CDR3 DNA: TGCAGCCTTCTAGGGGACACTGAAGCTTTCTTT
CDR3 protein: CSLLGDTEAFF

D gene: -
J gene: TRBJ2-2
V gene: TRBV19
clone size: -
CDR3 DNA: TGTGCCAGTAGTAGACCTTCCAGCGACTACACCGGGGAGCTGTTTTTT
CDR3 protein: CASSRPSSDYTGELFF

D gene: TRBD2
J gene: TRBJ2-5
V gene: TRBV9
clone size: -
CDR3 DNA: TGTGCCAGCAGCGTAGGTCTAGCGGGAGGGCCGGGGGAGCAGTACTTC
CDR3 protein: CASSVGLAGGPGEQYF

D gene: TRBD1
J gene: TRBJ2-7
V gene: TRBV30
clone size: few
CDR3 DNA: TGTGCCTGGAAGGACAGGGATTACGAGCAGTACTTC
CDR3 protein: CAWKDRDYEQYF

D gene: -
J gene: TRBJ1-6
V gene: TRBV21-1
clone size: few
CDR3 DNA: TGTGCCAGCAGCAAAGAGGGGGGGGGCGCAATCTCACCCCTCCACTTT
CDR3 protein: CASSKEGGGAISPLHF

D gene: -
J gene: TRBJ1-1
V gene: TRBV19
clone size: -
CDR3 DNA: TGTGCCAGTAGTGCAGATAGGGAGTTGGGCACTGAAGCTTTCTTT
CDR3 protein: CASSADRELGTEAFF

D gene: TRBD1
J gene: TRBJ1-6
V gene: TRBV7-2
clone size: -
CDR3 DNA: TGTGCCAGCAGCCCCCCGGACAGGGCCTCAAGGAGGTATAATTCACCCCTCCACTTT
CDR3 protein: CASSPPDRASRRYNSPLHF

D gene: TRBD2
J gene: TRBJ2-7
V gene: TRBV30
clone size: -
CDR3 DNA: TGTGCCTCCGGGGGGAACTACGAGCAGTACTTC
CDR3 protein: CASGGNYEQYF

D gene: TRBD2
J gene: TRBJ2-1
V gene: TRBV6-4
clone size: -
CDR3 DNA: TGTGCCAGCAGGATAGCGGGGGGGCGAGGGGAGCAGTTCTTC
CDR3 protein: CASRIAGGRGEQFF